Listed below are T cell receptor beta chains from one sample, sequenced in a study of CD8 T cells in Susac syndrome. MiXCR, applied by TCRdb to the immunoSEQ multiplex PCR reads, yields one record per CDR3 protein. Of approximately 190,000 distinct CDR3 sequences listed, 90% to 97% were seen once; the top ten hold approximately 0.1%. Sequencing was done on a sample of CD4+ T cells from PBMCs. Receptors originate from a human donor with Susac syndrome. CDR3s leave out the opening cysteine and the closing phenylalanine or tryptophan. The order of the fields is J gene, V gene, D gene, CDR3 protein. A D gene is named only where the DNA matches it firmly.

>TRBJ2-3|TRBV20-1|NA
SARHAQGAVTDTQY
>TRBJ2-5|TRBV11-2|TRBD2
ASSSARASGGARETQY
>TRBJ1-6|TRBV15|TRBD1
ATSRSSGGDSPLH
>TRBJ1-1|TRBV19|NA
ASSMTGNTEAF
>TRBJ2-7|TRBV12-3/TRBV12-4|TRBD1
ASSLDRVVYEQY
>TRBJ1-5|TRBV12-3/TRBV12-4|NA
ASSLGQGGQPQH
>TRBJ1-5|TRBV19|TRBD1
ASSVTGGHQPQH
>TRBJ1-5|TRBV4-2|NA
ASSQVIGQVNQPQH
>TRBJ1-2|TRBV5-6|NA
ASTLKPFGYT
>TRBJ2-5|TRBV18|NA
ASSPLPGKETQY
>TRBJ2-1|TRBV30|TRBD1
ALETGGYNEQF
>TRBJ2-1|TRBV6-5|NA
ASSYSGNPPYNEQF
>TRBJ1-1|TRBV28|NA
ASKGGSLNTEAF
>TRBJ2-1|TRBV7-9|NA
ASSLAWGHEQF
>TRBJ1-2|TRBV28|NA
ASSFRQVPYGYT
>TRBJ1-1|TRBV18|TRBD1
ASSRPGQGYTEAF
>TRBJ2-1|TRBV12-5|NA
ASGLGSQSSYNEQF
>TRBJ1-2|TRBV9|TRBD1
ASSRDRDYGYT
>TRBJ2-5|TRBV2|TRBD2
ASRREIQETQY
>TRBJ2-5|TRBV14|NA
ASSDLDRGAEETQY
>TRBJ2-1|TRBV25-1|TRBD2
ASSDLAGGTYNEQF
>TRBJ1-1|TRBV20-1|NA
SARDPRGPNTEAF
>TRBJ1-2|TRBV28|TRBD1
ASSADRVQGYT
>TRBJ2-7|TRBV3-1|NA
ASSQRTYEQY
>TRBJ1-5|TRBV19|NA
ASSMGRKQPQH
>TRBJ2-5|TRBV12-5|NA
ASGFSLGYQETQY
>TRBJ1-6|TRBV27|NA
ASSLVSYNSPLH
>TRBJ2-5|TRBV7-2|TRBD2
ASFLRGGQETQY
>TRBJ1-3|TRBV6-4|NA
ANLALGSGNTIY
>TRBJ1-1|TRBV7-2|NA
ASTLRGDLNTEAF
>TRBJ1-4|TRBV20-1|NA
SARPRGADPRF
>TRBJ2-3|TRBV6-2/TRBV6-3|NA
AIGWPDTQY
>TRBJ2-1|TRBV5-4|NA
ASSLSQTSRGNEQF
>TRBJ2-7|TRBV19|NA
ASPDTQLDYEQY
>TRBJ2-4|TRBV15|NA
ATSRVGPPQAKNIQY
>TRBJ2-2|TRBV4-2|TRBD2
ASSQVFGAGVNPGELF
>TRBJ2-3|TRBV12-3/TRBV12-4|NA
ASSSVGGAPPSTDTQY
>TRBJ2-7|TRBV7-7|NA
ASSPHPGLGHEQY
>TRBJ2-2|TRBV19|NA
ASSIQTGRAGELF
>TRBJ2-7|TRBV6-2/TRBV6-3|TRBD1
ASSSRDRGYEQY
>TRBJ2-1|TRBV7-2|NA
ASSLWGPSSYNEQF
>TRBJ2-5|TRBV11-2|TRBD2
ASSLEVAGGHQETQY